This entry is about one T cell receptor (beta chain). Its target is not known. The CDR3 has 15 amino acids. Germline values: CDR1 SEHNR, CDR2 FQNEAQ (reference sequence). V gave up 4 bases and J gave up 3 bases, with 12 bases separating them. The data stem from a study of cytomegalovirus exposure and HLA in healthy donors. Study-level points and caveats: Later, an analysis found that TCR clusters from the first cohort tended to co-occur in the roughly 120 validation repertoires. Cytomegalovirus-associated status was assigned to 164 TCR beta chains. Most TCR sequences were seen very rarely across donors, but some public TCRs occurred in many.

Profiling relied on immunoSEQ multiplex PCR, and the TCRdb table lists in-frame clones only, not all of them. The data hold more than 90,000 clones, with approximately 91% observed a single time. This sequence joins TRBV7-9 and TRBJ1-4; weak D call: TRBD1 (5 bases). Sequencing used PBMCs. This receptor was obtained from a man aged 18 to 30 in good health and CMV-seropositive. The CDR3 DNA follows: TGTGCCAGCAGCTCGGCGGGACCGGCTAATGAAAAACTGTTTTTT. It encodes CASSSAGPANEKLFF.